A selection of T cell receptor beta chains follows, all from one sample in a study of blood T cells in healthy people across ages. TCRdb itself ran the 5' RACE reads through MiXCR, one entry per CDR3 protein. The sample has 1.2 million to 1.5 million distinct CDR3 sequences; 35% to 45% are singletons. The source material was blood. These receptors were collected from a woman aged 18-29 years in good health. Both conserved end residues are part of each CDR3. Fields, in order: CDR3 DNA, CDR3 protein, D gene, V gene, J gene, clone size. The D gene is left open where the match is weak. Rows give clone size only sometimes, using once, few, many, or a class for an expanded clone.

DNA: TGCGCCAGCAGGGGTGGTGACACAGATACGCAGTATTTT; CDR3: CASRGGDTDTQYF; D: NA; V: TRBV4-1; J: TRBJ2-3; size: few
DNA: TGCAGTGCTATCCGCCAGAATGAGCAGTTCTTC; CDR3: CSAIRQNEQFF; D: NA; V: TRBV20-1; J: TRBJ2-1; size: NA
DNA: TGTGCCACCAGCAGAGAGGGCGGGAGGAGGAATGAGCAGTACTTC; CDR3: CATSREGGRRNEQYF; D: TRBD2; V: TRBV15; J: TRBJ2-7; size: NA
DNA: TGCGCCAGCAGCTTTAGCGGGTTGAACACAGATACGCAGTATTTT; CDR3: CASSFSGLNTDTQYF; D: TRBD2; V: TRBV5-1; J: TRBJ2-3; size: NA
DNA: TGTGCCAGCAGCTTAGCCGGCGGGGGGGGAGGAAACACCATATATTTT; CDR3: CASSLAGGGGGNTIYF; D: NA; V: TRBV7-8; J: TRBJ1-3; size: NA
DNA: TGCAGTGCTACCGGGACTAGCGGTGGAACCACTTCGGGCGAGCAGTACTTC; CDR3: CSATGTSGGTTSGEQYF; D: TRBD2; V: TRBV20-1; J: TRBJ2-7; size: NA
DNA: TGCAGCGTCGGGGACCTCTCGGGTGGCTACACCTTC; CDR3: CSVGDLSGGYTF; D: NA; V: TRBV29-1; J: TRBJ1-2; size: NA
DNA: TGTGCCAGTACCACGGGGAGATTGAGGTACGAGCAGTACTTC; CDR3: CASTTGRLRYEQYF; D: NA; V: TRBV6-4; J: TRBJ2-7; size: few
DNA: TGTGCCATCAGTGCGGCAGGGGGCGACTATGGCTACACCTTC; CDR3: CAISAAGGDYGYTF; D: TRBD1; V: TRBV10-3; J: TRBJ1-2; size: few
DNA: TGTGCCAGCAGCTTGGATCGCGGGGCCTACGAGCAGTACTTC; CDR3: CASSLDRGAYEQYF; D: NA; V: TRBV7-6; J: TRBJ2-7; size: many
DNA: TGTGCCAGCAGTTTAGGCGGATACTCCTACAATGAGCAGTTCTTC; CDR3: CASSLGGYSYNEQFF; D: NA; V: TRBV5-1; J: TRBJ2-1; size: many
DNA: TGTGCCAGCAGCACGAGACCGGCAGGGGGCGATGAGCAGTTCTTC; CDR3: CASSTRPAGGDEQFF; D: TRBD1; V: TRBV13; J: TRBJ2-1; size: once
DNA: TGTGCCAGCCGTCGGGGGGGAGATTTTTACAATGAGCAGTTCTTC; CDR3: CASRRGGDFYNEQFF; D: TRBD2; V: TRBV6-6; J: TRBJ2-1; size: few
DNA: TGTGCCAGCTCCCTGTCGGCGGTTGATGATGGCTACACCTTC; CDR3: CASSLSAVDDGYTF; D: NA; V: TRBV27; J: TRBJ1-2; size: NA
DNA: TGTGCCAGCAGTTTCCCAATAGCGGACTCCTCGTACTTC; CDR3: CASSFPIADSSYF; D: NA; V: TRBV27; J: TRBJ2-7; size: NA
DNA: TGCGCCAGCAGCCAAGAGGGCATGGGCCAAATAAACACTGAAGCTTTCTTT; CDR3: CASSQEGMGQINTEAFF; D: NA; V: TRBV4-1; J: TRBJ1-1; size: few
DNA: TGTGCCAGTGCGGGGATGGGTAGCAATCAGCCCCAGCATTTT; CDR3: CASAGMGSNQPQHF; D: NA; V: TRBV10-3; J: TRBJ1-5; size: few
DNA: TGCGCCAGCAGCTTTGTGACAGATTCACCCCTCCACTTT; CDR3: CASSFVTDSPLHF; D: NA; V: TRBV5-1; J: TRBJ1-6; size: NA
DNA: TGTGCCAGCAGTGAGGGACAGTACTATGGCTACACCTTC; CDR3: CASSEGQYYGYTF; D: NA; V: TRBV21-1; J: TRBJ1-2; size: many
DNA: TGTGCCAGCTCACCCTTGACAGATCAGCCCCAGCATTTT; CDR3: CASSPLTDQPQHF; D: NA; V: TRBV18; J: TRBJ1-5; size: NA
DNA: TGCGCCAGCAGCGAGGCGGGACTAGCGACAAAGGGAACCGGGGAGCTGTTTTTT; CDR3: CASSEAGLATKGTGELFF; D: TRBD2; V: TRBV5-1; J: TRBJ2-2; size: NA
DNA: TGTGCCAGCAGTCGAGATCGGGATAGCAATCAGCCCCAGCATTTT; CDR3: CASSRDRDSNQPQHF; D: NA; V: TRBV2; J: TRBJ1-5; size: NA
DNA: TGCAGTGCTAGAAGTGCAGGTGGGGAAAAACTGTTTTTT; CDR3: CSARSAGGEKLFF; D: NA; V: TRBV20-1; J: TRBJ1-4; size: few
DNA: TGTGCCAGCAGGACAGGGCCTAGCACAGATACGCAGTATTTT; CDR3: CASRTGPSTDTQYF; D: TRBD1; V: TRBV9; J: TRBJ2-3; size: once
DNA: TGTGCCAGCAGCCAAGATCTAGCAGTGGAGACCCAGTACTTC; CDR3: CASSQDLAVETQYF; D: NA; V: TRBV4-2; J: TRBJ2-5; size: NA
DNA: TGCAGCGTGACGACAGGGGAGGCGGGTGAAAAACTGTTTTTT; CDR3: CSVTTGEAGEKLFF; D: TRBD1; V: TRBV29-1; J: TRBJ1-4; size: NA
DNA: TGTGCCAGCTCAGAGGGACTGGTCGGTCAGCCCCAGCATTTT; CDR3: CASSEGLVGQPQHF; D: NA; V: TRBV18; J: TRBJ1-5; size: few
DNA: TGTGCCAGCAGAGGTGGGGGGCAGGAAGCTTTCTTT; CDR3: CASRGGGQEAFF; D: NA; V: TRBV12-3/TRBV12-4; J: TRBJ1-1; size: NA
DNA: TGTGCCAGCAGCCCATTTGGGGTCAGGGCACAAGAGACCCAGTACTTC; CDR3: CASSPFGVRAQETQYF; D: NA; V: TRBV27; J: TRBJ2-5; size: few
DNA: TGCAGTGCTAGACCAGGGGGCGCCGGCTATGGCTACACCTTC; CDR3: CSARPGGAGYGYTF; D: TRBD1; V: TRBV20-1; J: TRBJ1-2; size: few
DNA: TGTGCCAGCTCATCGTTACTGACTAGCATTGGGCATGAGCAGTTCTTC; CDR3: CASSSLLTSIGHEQFF; D: TRBD2; V: TRBV18; J: TRBJ2-1; size: few
DNA: TGTGCCAGCAGCTTCTGGCGGTATGGCTACACCTTC; CDR3: CASSFWRYGYTF; D: NA; V: TRBV3-1; J: TRBJ1-2; size: NA
DNA: TGTGCCAGCAGTAACCCTATCAGGGTCTATAATTCACCCCTCCACTTT; CDR3: CASSNPIRVYNSPLHF; D: NA; V: TRBV28; J: TRBJ1-6; size: once
DNA: TGTGCCACCAGTGGACGGACTAGCGCGTACAATGAGCAGTTCTTC; CDR3: CATSGRTSAYNEQFF; D: TRBD2; V: TRBV24-1; J: TRBJ2-1; size: few
DNA: TGTGCCAGGAGCCTTCAATCTGGGGCCAACGTCCTGACTTTC; CDR3: CARSLQSGANVLTF; D: NA; V: TRBV2; J: TRBJ2-6; size: NA
DNA: TGCAGTGCTAGAGACCCTACAGGGGGCACCTACGAGCAGTACTTC; CDR3: CSARDPTGGTYEQYF; D: TRBD1; V: TRBV20-1; J: TRBJ2-7; size: NA